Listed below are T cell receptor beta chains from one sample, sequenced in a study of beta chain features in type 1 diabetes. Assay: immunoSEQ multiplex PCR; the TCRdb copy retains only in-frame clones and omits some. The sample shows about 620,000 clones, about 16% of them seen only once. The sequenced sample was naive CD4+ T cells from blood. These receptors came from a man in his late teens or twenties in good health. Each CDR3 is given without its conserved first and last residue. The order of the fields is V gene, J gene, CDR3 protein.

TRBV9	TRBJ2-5	ASSASSGRAGETQY
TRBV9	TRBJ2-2	ASSVTGSWNTGELF
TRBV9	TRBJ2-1	ASSVEGEQF
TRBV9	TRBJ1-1	ASSVGRGSDTEAF
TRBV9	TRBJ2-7	ASSASRAVEQY
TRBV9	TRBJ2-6	ASSVEPGAGANVLT
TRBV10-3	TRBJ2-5	AIRGQGSNQETQY
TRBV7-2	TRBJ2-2	ASSFTGLITGELF
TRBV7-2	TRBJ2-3	ASSLVRWWTDTQY
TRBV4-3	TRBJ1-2	ASSQIQGAGYGYT
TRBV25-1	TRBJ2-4	ASTDRAKNIQY
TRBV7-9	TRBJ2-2	ASSLAGQGNGELF
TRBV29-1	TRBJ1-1	SVGGATEAF
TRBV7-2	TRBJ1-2	ASSSQDRVPPGYT
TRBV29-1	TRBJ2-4	SVGGQRKGIQY
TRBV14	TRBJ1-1	ASSQTQGHTEAF
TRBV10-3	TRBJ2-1	AISEWGGEQF
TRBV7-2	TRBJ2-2	ASSLAGGRTGELF
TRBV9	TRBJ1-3	ASSSLSGPLSPGNTIY
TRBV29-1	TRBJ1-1	SARTGLTF
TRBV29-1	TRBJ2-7	STMTSGAYEQY
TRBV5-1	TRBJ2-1	ASSLSSGSTNEQF
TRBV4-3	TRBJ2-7	ASSQGSWGRNYEQY
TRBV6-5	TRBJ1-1	ASSQSGGEAF
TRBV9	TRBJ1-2	ASSQDPGRDLGYT
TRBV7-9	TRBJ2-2	ASSEEWDTGELF
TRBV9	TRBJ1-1	ASSVDRGGTEAF
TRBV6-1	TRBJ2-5	ASRPGLQETQY
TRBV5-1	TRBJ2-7	ASSLVTGYEQY
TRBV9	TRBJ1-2	ASSPTTLNYGYT
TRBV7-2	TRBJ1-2	ASSLTGQGYT
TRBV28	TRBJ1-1	ASSLQQGQAF
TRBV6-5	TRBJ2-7	ASSYSGQGGNYEQY
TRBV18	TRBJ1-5	ASSQSGNQPQH
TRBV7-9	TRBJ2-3	ASSRGTGSTDTQY
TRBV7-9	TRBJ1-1	ASSQTANTEAF
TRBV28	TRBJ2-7	ASSLGGNGVVPYEQY
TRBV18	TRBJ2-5	ASSPIGTLNGQETQY
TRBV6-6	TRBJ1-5	ASSYSIGTFRPQH
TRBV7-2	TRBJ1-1	ASSLALGLNTEAF
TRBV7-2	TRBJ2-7	ASRRRGGTSGRTYEQY
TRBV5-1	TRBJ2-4	ASSLAASSGYPIAKNIQY
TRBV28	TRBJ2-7	ASSLSTPGAYEQY
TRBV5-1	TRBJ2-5	ASSPRTGTGIQETQY